The 32 T cell receptor beta chains reported below all come from one sample, sequenced in a study of shared T cell receptors in the human thymus. Assay: immunoSEQ multiplex PCR; the TCRdb copy retains only in-frame clones and omits some. Among approximately 760,000 clones listed, 80% to 90% were seen once. This same sample was also part of a study on human thymus T cells.

The specimen sequenced was thymocytes. These receptors were taken from a girl under three years old with a congenital heart defect.

In its sample, this clone was seen once. The V and J genes are TRBV30 and TRBJ2-2; 8 bases agree with TRBD2. CDR1 and CDR2 from the germline V gene are GTSNPN and SVGIG (reference sequence). V lost 0 bases to trimming and J lost 5 bases; unmatched junction nucleotides: 8. CDR3 length: 16 amino acids. In DNA, the CDR3 is TGTGCCTGGAGTGTACTGTGGCGGGGGGAGACCGGGGAGCTGTTTTTT. Encoded protein: CAWSVLWRGETGELFF.

This chain joins TRBV19 and TRBJ2-1; TRBD1 agrees at 9 bases. Germline loops: CDR1 LNHDA, CDR2 SQIVND (reference sequence). The ends lost 4 bases at V and 4 bases at J; junction bases unmatched: 2. This CDR3 spans 14 amino acids. CDR3 coding DNA: TGTGCCAGTAGTAGGACAGGGGAGTACAATGAGCAGTTCTTC. Amino acid sequence: CASSRTGEYNEQFF.

The chain has TRBV7-2 and TRBJ2-4; D unclear. The length of the CDR3 is 14 residues. Trimming removed 9 bases at V and 1 base at J, with 13 bases between. The germline V gene encodes CDR1 SGHTA and CDR2 FQGNSA. The DNA for the CDR3 is TGTGCCAGTAGTCCGGTCATGGCCAAAAACATTCAGTACTTC. Translating gives CASSPVMAKNIQYF.

This chain uses TRBV29-1 with TRBJ1-2, with D possibly matching TRBD1 (6 bases). CDR1 and CDR2 from the germline V gene are SQVTM and ANQGSEA. There are 13 residues in the CDR3. Trimming took off 8 bases at V and 1 base at J, with 14 bases between the two ends. The CDR3 here is CSPLLQGNYGYTF. The CDR3 bases are TGCAGCCCCCTGCTACAGGGTAACTATGGCTACACCTTC.

The chain carries TRBV6-5 and TRBJ1-4; D remains ambiguous. The CDR3 totals 12 residues. CDR1 is MNHEY and CDR2 is SVGAGI in the germline V gene. V lost 6 bases to trimming and J lost 17 bases, with 19 bases between them. CDR3 nucleotide sequence: TGTGCCAGCAGCATGAACGAACTAACGGGATTTTTT. Translated, it gives CASSMNELTGFF.

This chain links TRBV7-9 with TRBJ1-6, with 8 bases that match TRBD1. This CDR3 spans 15 amino acids. CDR1 is SEHNR, CDR2 FQNEAQ, per germline (reference sequence). J lost 10 bases, V lost 5 bases, and 10 bases had no gene match. The CDR3 spells CASSLPGQGGSPLHF. The DNA of the CDR3 is TGTGCCAGCAGCCTACCCGGACAGGGTGGGTCACCCCTCCACTTT.

The chain recombines TRBV19 with TRBJ1-2; no definite D call. This CDR3 is 15 amino acids long. Trimming stripped 7 bases from V and 2 bases from J, with 17 bases between. Germline values: CDR1 LNHDA, CDR2 SQIVND (reference sequence). CDR3 in amino acids: CASNTSPDINYGYTF. CDR3 in DNA: TGTGCCAGTAATACCTCCCCCGACATCAACTATGGCTACACCTTC. Full variable domain (missing parts from reference TRBV19 and TRBJ1-2): DGGITQSPKYLFRKEGQNVTLSCEQNLNHDAMYWYRQDPGQGLRLIYYSQIVNDFQKGDIAEGYSVSREKKESFPLTVTSAQKNPTAFYLCASNTSPDINYGYTFGSGTRLTVV.

The chain links TRBV12-5 to TRBJ1-2; D perhaps matches TRBD1 (5 bases). Germline V gene lookup returns CDR1 LGHNT and CDR2 FRNRAP. The CDR3 has 13 amino acids. V dropped 5 bases and J dropped 7 bases, with 14 bases sitting between them. The CDR3 coding sequence is TGTGCTAGTGGTCAAACAGGAAGAACTGGCTACACCTTC. Translating gives CASGQTGRTGYTF.

The chain employs TRBV2 and TRBJ1-1; the D is unclear. The V and J ends lost 2 bases and 3 bases respectively, with 22 bases between them. Looked up from germline, CDR1 is SNHLY and CDR2 is FYNNEI. The length of the CDR3 is 18 residues. CDR3 sequence: CASSEIVLTLRRYTEAFF. As DNA, the CDR3 is TGTGCCAGCAGTGAAATAGTTCTTACCTTGCGGAGATACACTGAAGCTTTCTTT.

The rearrangement joins TRBV27 to TRBJ2-3; TRBD1 might be the D (6 bases). V shed 6 bases and J shed 0 bases, with 25 bases lying between them. The CDR3 extends over 19 amino acids. Germline CDR1 and CDR2: MNHEY and SMNVEV (reference sequence). The CDR3 sequence is CASSPRPGANLGSTDTQYF. The CDR3 coding sequence is TGTGCCAGCAGCCCTAGGCCAGGGGCCAACCTTGGAAGCACAGATACGCAGTATTTT.

CDR3: CASSLWDSGNTEAFF. In nucleotides, the CDR3 is TGTGCCAGCAGTTTATGGGACTCAGGTAACACTGAAGCTTTCTTT. V and J are TRBV28 and TRBJ1-1; D gene ambiguous. Trimming pared 0 bases from V and 2 bases from J, leaving 10 bases between. Per germline, CDR1 MDHEN and CDR2 SYDVKM. CDR3 length: 15 residues.

This chain connects TRBV7-2 to TRBJ1-3, with D possibly matching TRBD1 (5 bases). The CDR3 has 15 amino acids. Per the germline V gene, CDR1 is SGHTA and CDR2 is FQGNSA. Trimming took 0 bases from V and 5 from J, leaving 11 bases between them. The CDR3: CASSLAWQGRNTIYF. DNA of the CDR3: TGTGCCAGCAGCTTAGCTTGGCAGGGTCGAAACACCATATATTTT. Variable domain in full (rest from reference TRBV7-2 and TRBJ1-3): GAGVSQSPSNKVTEKGKDVELRCDPISGHTALYWYRQSLGQGLEFLIYFQGNSAPDKSGLPSDRFSAERTGGSVSTLTIQRTQQEDSAVYLCASSLAWQGRNTIYFGEGSWLTVV.

The chain links TRBV7-2 to TRBJ2-3; the match to TRBD1 covers 7 bases. Germline-derived CDR1 and CDR2 are SGHTA and FQGNSA. Trimming removed 4 bases from V and 4 bases from J; junction bases left unmatched: 11. This CDR3 region has 16 residues. The chain's CDR3 is CASSSPDRVVPDTQYF. The CDR3 coding sequence is TGTGCCAGCAGCTCACCCGACAGGGTTGTGCCAGATACGCAGTATTTT.

This chain uses TRBV11-1 with TRBJ2-4; D is unclear. CDR1 is SGHAT and CDR2 is FQDESV in the germline V gene (reference sequence). V was pared by 7 bases and J by 1 base, with 11 bases between. This CDR3 spans 14 amino acids. The CDR3 DNA sequence: TGTGCCAGCACCATTAGTCCCGCCAAAAACATTCAGTACTTC. Amino acids: CASTISPAKNIQYF.

The CDR3 DNA follows: TGCAGCGTTGCGGGGCTAGCGGAGCAAGAGACCCAGTACTTC. Translated: CSVAGLAEQETQYF. The genes are TRBV29-1 and TRBJ2-5; 7 bases align to TRBD2. The germline V gene has CDR1 SQVTM and CDR2 ANQGSEA. V dropped 4 bases and J dropped 2; count of bases not matched to a gene: 7. This CDR3 spans 14 amino acids.

The chain joins TRBV7-9 to TRBJ1-1; TRBD1 matches at 8 bases. CDR1 is SEHNR, CDR2 FQNEAQ, per germline (reference sequence). This CDR3 contains 15 residues. Trimming took 5 bases from V and 1 from J; bases not matched to a gene: 6. CDR3 amino acids: CASSRETGANTEAFF. Written as DNA, the CDR3 is TGTGCCAGCAGCAGGGAGACAGGGGCGAACACTGAAGCTTTCTTT.

The chain carries TRBV5-1 and TRBJ2-3, with 8 bases lining up with TRBD2. The CDR3 runs 14 residues. J was trimmed by 0 bases and V by 6 bases; bases with no gene match: 3. The V gene's germline CDR1 is SGHRS and CDR2 YFSETQ. Written as DNA, the CDR3 is TGCGCCAGCAAACGGGAGGGGAGCACAGATACGCAGTATTTT. Residues: CASKREGSTDTQYF.

The chain has TRBV7-3 and TRBJ2-6; maybe TRBD2 (5 bases). Per germline, CDR1 SGHTA and CDR2 FQGTGA. V shed 6 bases and J shed 0 bases, with 24 bases lying between them. This CDR3 contains 20 residues. CDR3 amino acids: CASRANVGARGPSGANVLTF. The CDR3 bases are TGTGCCAGCAGAGCAAATGTGGGAGCCAGAGGGCCCTCTGGGGCCAACGTCCTGACTTTC.

The chain links TRBV10-3 to TRBJ1-4, with a possible D match to TRBD1 (5 bases). Germline-derived CDR1 and CDR2 are ENHRY and SYGVKD. The germline V and J ends were trimmed by 4 bases and 8 bases, with 11 bases remaining between them. The length of the CDR3 is 13 residues. CDR3 sequence (DNA): TGTGCCATCAGTGGGGGGGAGGACGAAAAACTGTTTTTT. Residues: CAISGGEDEKLFF.

The rearrangement links TRBV5-4 to TRBJ1-2; D is possibly TRBD1 (5 bases). CDR3 length equals 13 residues. Germline loops: CDR1 SGHNT, CDR2 YYREEE (reference sequence). The germline V and J ends were trimmed by 4 bases and 6 bases, with 13 bases remaining between them. CDR3 amino acids: CASSLAGRDGYTF. The CDR3, as DNA: TGTGCCAGCAGCCTTGCAGGGCGCGATGGCTACACCTTC.

This chain links TRBV15 with TRBJ2-4, with 8 bases aligning to TRBD1. The junction had 6 bases not matched to a gene; V was cut back by 0 bases and J by 8 bases. The CDR3 is 15 amino acids. Germline V lookup: CDR1 LNHNV, CDR2 YYDKDF (reference sequence). The CDR3 DNA sequence: TGTGCCACCAGCAGAGATGCCGGACAGGGAGACATTCAGTACTTC. Protein product: CATSRDAGQGDIQYF.

The chain joins TRBV27 to TRBJ1-6; no reliable D call. Germline V lookup: CDR1 MNHEY, CDR2 SMNVEV (reference sequence). Trimming stripped 6 bases from V and 10 bases from J, with 19 bases between. The CDR3 runs 15 residues. CDR3 DNA sequence: TGTGCCAGCAGACCCAACGCCGAGGCGCGGTCACCCCTCCACTTT. Its translation is CASRPNAEARSPLHF.

This chain joins TRBV4-3 and TRBJ2-1, with 9 bases that match TRBD1. In germline, CDR1 is LGHNA, CDR2 YSLEER. The CDR3 has 18 residues. Losses at the gene ends were 0 bases for V and 5 bases for J; bases not matched to a gene: 11. CDR3 DNA: TGCGCCAGCAGCCAAGAACACATACAGGGGGCGCAGGACAATGAGCAGTTCTTC. This translates into CASSQEHIQGAQDNEQFF.

The chain couples TRBV4-1 to TRBJ2-7, with 9 nucleotides matching TRBD1. This CDR3 contains 16 residues. Unmatched junction bases numbered 9, after V lost 1 base and J lost 5 bases. CDR1 is MGHRA and CDR2 is YSYEKL in the germline V gene. The CDR3 DNA reads as TGCGCCAGCAGCCAAGGGGGGGGCACAGGGGGCCACGAGCAGTACTTC. It translates to CASSQGGGTGGHEQYF.

This sequence joins TRBV7-4 and TRBJ1-5; TRBD1 agrees at 9 bases. The CDR3 covers 17 residues. Germline values: CDR1 SGHVT, CDR2 SQSDAQ. The V segment lost 5 bases and the J segment 8 bases; nucleotides outside the gene matches: 16. This chain's CDR3 is CASSLSYNRGRVEPQHF. In DNA form, the CDR3 reads TGTGCCAGCAGCCTTAGTTATAACAGGGGGCGGGTTGAGCCCCAGCATTTT.

The V and J genes are TRBV29-1 and TRBJ1-1; D is unresolved. CDR3 length equals 13 residues. Trimming took off 3 bases at V and 8 bases at J, with 16 bases between the two ends. Germline V CDR1 and CDR2: SQVTM, ANQGSEA. This chain's CDR3 is CSVEDEEFREAFF. CDR3 nucleotide sequence: TGCAGCGTTGAGGATGAGGAATTTAGGGAAGCTTTCTTT.

This clone was counted only a few times. Other DNA sequences in the sample encode the same CDR3. The rearrangement links TRBV6-6 to TRBJ1-3, with 7 positions matching TRBD1. The trim removed 5 bases at V and 2 bases at J, leaving 6 bases unmatched. This CDR3 region has 15 residues. The V gene's germline CDR1 is MNHNY and CDR2 SVGAGI (reference sequence). This chain's CDR3 is CASSSPGTAGNTIYF. The CDR3 coding sequence is TGTGCCAGCAGTAGCCCTGGGACAGCTGGAAACACCATATATTTT.

For this clone: The sample contains more than one DNA sequence encoding this CDR3. This chain uses TRBV4-3 with TRBJ2-7, with D possibly TRBD2 on 5 matching bases. Trimming stripped 6 bases from V and 0 bases from J, with 12 bases between. The CDR3 covers 14 residues. Germline CDR1 reads LGHNA; CDR2 reads YSLEER. CDR3 nucleotide sequence: TGCGCCAGCAGTCCGACGGGGAGCTCCTACGAGCAGTACTTC. It specifies CASSPTGSSYEQYF.

The chain links TRBV5-6 to TRBJ1-3, with a weak D call TRBD1 (6 bases). The CDR3 consists of 15 residues. V was shortened by 0 bases and J by 4 bases, with 11 bases between the two germline ends. Germline loops: CDR1 SGHDT, CDR2 YYEEEE. The CDR3 DNA reads as TGTGCCAGCAGCTTGGACAGGGTGGGCGGAAACACCATATATTTT. It yields the protein CASSLDRVGGNTIYF. The full variable domain, with the rest looked up from reference TRBV5-6 and TRBJ1-3, is DAGVTQSPTHLIKTRGQQVTLRCSPKSGHDTVSWYQQALGQGPQFIFQYYEEEERQRGNFPDRFSGHQFPNYSSELNVNALLLGDSALYLCASSLDRVGGNTIYFGEGSWLTVV.

This clone appeared a few times. The rearrangement joins TRBV5-1 to TRBJ2-5; 9 bases line up with TRBD1. The germline V gene encodes CDR1 SGHRS and CDR2 YFSETQ. With 4 bases clipped from V and 5 bases from J, the junction kept 3 bases outside the gene matches. The CDR3 length is 13 residues. DNA of the CDR3: TGCGCCAGCAGCCCGGACAGGGGTGAGACCCAGTACTTC. Its translation: CASSPDRGETQYF.

Comment on this clone: One junction end does not reproduce the germline sequence, and a read error may be involved. The chain has TRBV5-1 and TRBJ2-7; a possible D gene is TRBD1 (6 bases). CDR3 length: 15 residues. The germline V gene has CDR1 SGHRS and CDR2 YFSETQ. The CDR3 protein is CASSLGPQGSNEQYF. The CDR3 bases are TGCGCCAGCAGCTTGGGACCACAGGGCTCCAACGAGCAGTACTTC.

The chain uses TRBV5-1 and TRBJ1-6; D not resolved. V dropped 1 base and J dropped 8 bases, with 13 bases sitting between them. The germline CDR1 and CDR2 sequences are SGHRS and YFSETQ. The CDR3 extends over 15 amino acids. The CDR3 is CASSLCPRADSPLHF. Here the CDR3 DNA reads TGCGCCAGCAGCTTGTGTCCCCGAGCGGATTCACCCCTCCACTTT.